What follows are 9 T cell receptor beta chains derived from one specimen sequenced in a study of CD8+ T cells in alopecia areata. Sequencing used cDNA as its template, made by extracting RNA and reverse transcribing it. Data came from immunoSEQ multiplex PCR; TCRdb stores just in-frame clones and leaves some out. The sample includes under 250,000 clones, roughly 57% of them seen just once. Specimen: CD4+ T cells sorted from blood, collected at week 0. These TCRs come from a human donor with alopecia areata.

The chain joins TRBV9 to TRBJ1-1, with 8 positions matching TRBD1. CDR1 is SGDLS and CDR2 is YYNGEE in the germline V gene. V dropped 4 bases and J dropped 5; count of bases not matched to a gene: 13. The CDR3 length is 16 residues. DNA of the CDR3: TGTGCCAGCAGCCCGAGCCGGACAGGGCAGCGGACTGAAGCTTTCTTT. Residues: CASSPSRTGQRTEAFF.

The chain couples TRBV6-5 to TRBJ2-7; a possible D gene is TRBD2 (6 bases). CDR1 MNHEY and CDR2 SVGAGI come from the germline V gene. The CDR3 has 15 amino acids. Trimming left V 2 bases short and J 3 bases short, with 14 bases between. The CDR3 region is CASSYRPGVYYEQYF. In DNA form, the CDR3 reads TGTGCCAGCAGTTACCGACCGGGAGTCTACTACGAGCAGTACTTC.

This chain's CDR3 is CASSLAGSGANVLTF. Written as DNA, the CDR3 is TGTGCCAGCAGCTTGGCAGGGTCCGGGGCCAACGTCCTGACTTTC. This chain uses TRBV5-4 with TRBJ2-6; TRBD1 is a possible D gene (5 bases). Germline-derived CDR1 and CDR2 are SGHNT and YYREEE (reference sequence). The CDR3 has 15 amino acids. The V end lost 0 bases, the J end lost 4 bases, and 8 bases lay between the germline ends.

DNA for the CDR3: TGTGCCAGTAGGCCCAGCGGGGTAGGTTCACCCCTCCACTTT. Protein product: CASRPSGVGSPLHF. The chain is built from TRBV19 and TRBJ1-6; D is uncertain. Trimming removed 6 bases at V and 9 bases at J, with 15 bases between. CDR1 and CDR2 (germline): LNHDA, SQIVND (reference sequence). CDR3 length: 14 amino acids.

DNA of the CDR3: TGCGCCAGCAGCTTGGATGGCAGGGAGGATTCAGCTTTCTTT. This sequence encodes CASSLDGREDSAFF. The chain joins TRBV5-1 to TRBJ1-1; a possible D gene is TRBD1 (5 bases). The CDR3 loop spans 14 amino acids. V lost 0 bases and J 10 bases, leaving 16 bases between the germline ends. CDR1 and CDR2 (germline): SGHRS, YFSETQ. The entire variable domain, with the rest obtained from reference TRBV5-1 and TRBJ1-1, is as follows: KAGVTQTPRYLIKTRGQQVTLSCSPISGHRSVSWYQQTPGQGLQFLFEYFSETQRNKGNFPGRFSGRQFSNSRSEMNVSTLELGDSALYLCASSLDGREDSAFFGQGTRLTVV.

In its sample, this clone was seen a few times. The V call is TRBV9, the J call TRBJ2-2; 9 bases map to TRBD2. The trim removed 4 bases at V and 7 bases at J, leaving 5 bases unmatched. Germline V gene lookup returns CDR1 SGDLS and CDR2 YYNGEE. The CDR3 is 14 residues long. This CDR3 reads CASSTLSGGGELFF. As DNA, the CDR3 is TGTGCCAGCAGCACACTTAGCGGGGGCGGGGAGCTGTTTTTT.

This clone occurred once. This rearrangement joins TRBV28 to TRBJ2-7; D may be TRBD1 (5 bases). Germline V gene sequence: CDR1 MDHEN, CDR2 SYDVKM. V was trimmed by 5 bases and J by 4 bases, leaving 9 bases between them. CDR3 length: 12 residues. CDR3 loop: CASSQAGYEQYF. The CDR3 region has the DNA TGTGCCAGCAGTCAAGCAGGGTACGAGCAGTACTTC.

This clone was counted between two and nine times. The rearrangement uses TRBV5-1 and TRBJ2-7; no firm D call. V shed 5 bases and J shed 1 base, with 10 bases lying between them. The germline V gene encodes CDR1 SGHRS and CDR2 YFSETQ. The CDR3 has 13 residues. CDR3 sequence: CASRGYRSYEQYF. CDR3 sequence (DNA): TGCGCCAGCAGAGGTTACCGTTCCTACGAGCAGTACTTC.

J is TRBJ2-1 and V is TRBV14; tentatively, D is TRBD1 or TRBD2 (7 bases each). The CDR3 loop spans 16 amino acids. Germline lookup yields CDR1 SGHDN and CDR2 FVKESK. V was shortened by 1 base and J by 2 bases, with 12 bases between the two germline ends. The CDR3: CASSQAGGRAYNEQFF. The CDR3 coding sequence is TGTGCCAGCAGCCAAGCAGGGGGGAGGGCCTACAATGAGCAGTTCTTC.